This T cell receptor (beta chain) derives from a study of blood T cell repertoires in COVID-19. Only in-frame clones appear in the TCRdb table, and some are missing; sequencing was by immunoSEQ multiplex PCR. The sample contains 90,000 or so clones, over 80% of which appear only once. The CDR3 consists of 16 residues. From germline, CDR1 is SGHTS and CDR2 YDEGEE. V dropped 4 bases and J dropped 2; count of bases not matched to a gene: 8. This TCR was sampled from a human donor with active COVID-19. The donor label of this sample is uncertain. The gene calls are TRBV5-8 and TRBJ2-2; 7 nucleotides agree with TRBD1. The specimen was peripheral blood. DNA for the CDR3: TGTGCCAGCAGCCCATATGAGGGGGCTAACACCGGGGAGCTGTTTTTT. Translated, it gives CASSPYEGANTGELFF. Looking up the rest from reference TRBV5-8 and TRBJ2-2 gives the full variable domain: EAGVTQSPTHLIKTRGQQATLRCSPISGHTSVYWYQQALGLGLQFLLWYDEGEERNRGNFPPRFSGRQFPNYSSELNVNALELEDSALYLCASSPYEGANTGELFFGEGSRLTVL.